The 26 T cell receptor beta chains below come from one sample, sequenced in a study of shared clonotypes between healthy human individuals (dated by TCRdb to 2018 to 2021). Receptors were amplified or captured by the immunoSEQ multiplex PCR assay. TCRdb took this table from immuneACCESS and kept in-frame rearrangements with V and J called. Such tables lack part of the clones; where checked against another copy, unresolved V genes explain under half of the gap, and the rest is unexplained. The sample profile shows 1,100,000 or so clones; about four fifths of them were found once. The ten most abundant clones make up more than 0.5% of the sample. The source material was memory CD4+ T cells from PBMCs. Per the publication, the cell subset or site label means: CD45RA-negative fraction. These receptors were collected from a man between 18 and 35 years old in good health. Some clones in this sample may be carry-over from other donors' samples.

This clone appeared once. The rearrangement links TRBV27 to TRBJ2-1, with D perhaps matching TRBD1 (5 bases). Germline CDR1 is MNHEY and CDR2 is SMNVEV (reference sequence). CDR3 size: 14 residues. V dropped 2 bases and J dropped 5 bases, with 10 bases sitting between them. The CDR3 sequence is CASSLNQGDNEQFF. The CDR3 DNA sequence: TGTGCCAGCAGTTTAAATCAAGGGGACAATGAGCAGTTCTTC.

To note about this clone: Other DNA sequences in this specimen translate into the identical CDR3. The V gene is TRBV4-2, the J gene TRBJ1-2; D unclear. The CDR3 runs 11 residues. Germline V gene data show CDR1 as LGHNA and CDR2 as YNFKEQ. The V gene lost 1 base and the J gene lost 4 bases, with 1 base spanning the gap. This CDR3 is CASSQGYGYTF. The CDR3 DNA follows: TGTGCCAGCAGCCAAGGCTATGGCTACACCTTC.

For the CDR3, the DNA is TGTGCCAGCAGCGACGACCTGGGGTACGAGCAGTACTTC. Its translation: CASSDDLGYEQYF. This chain uses TRBV7-6 with TRBJ2-7; D uncertain. The CDR3 spans 13 residues. The germline V gene has CDR1 SGHVS and CDR2 FNYEAQ. V was cut by 5 bases and J by 4 bases, with 12 bases left in between.

The chain combines TRBV4-2 with TRBJ2-2; 14 nucleotides align to TRBD2. V shed 1 base, J shed 5 bases, and the junction held 9 bases outside the gene matches. The CDR3 has 19 amino acids. Germline V gene data show CDR1 as LGHNA and CDR2 as YNFKEQ. For the CDR3, the DNA is TGTGCCAGCAGCCAAGCTTCTCGGGGACTAGCGGGAGAAACCGGGGAGCTGTTTTTT. It encodes CASSQASRGLAGETGELFF.

The sample holds many counts of this clone. The chain employs TRBV28 and TRBJ1-1; D remains unclear. V lost 6 bases, J lost 0 bases, and 20 bases lay in between. The CDR3 has 17 amino acids. Germline-derived CDR1 and CDR2 are MDHEN and SYDVKM. The CDR3 coding sequence is TGTGCCAGCAGCTCCCCCACGTTGGTGGGGATGAACACTGAAGCTTTCTTT. It specifies CASSSPTLVGMNTEAFF.

CDR3 DNA: TGTGCCAGCAGTCCCGCCCTATTCTCCTACAATGAGCAGTTCTTC. Translated, it gives CASSPALFSYNEQFF. V gene TRBV14 combines with J gene TRBJ2-1; no clear D gene. V dropped 6 bases and J dropped 0 bases, with 12 bases sitting between them. Germline V lookup: CDR1 SGHDN, CDR2 FVKESK. The CDR3 is made up of 15 amino acids.

V usage is TRBV11-2 and J usage is TRBJ1-1; D possibly corresponds to TRBD1 (5 bases). V was shortened by 4 bases and J by 4 bases, with 13 bases between the two germline ends. The germline V gene encodes CDR1 SGHAT and CDR2 FQNNGV. CDR3 length: 14 residues. The DNA for the CDR3 is TGTGCCAGCAGCTCCCCGTCAGGGAGCACTGAAGCTTTCTTT. Residues: CASSSPSGSTEAFF.

As to this clone: Germline is not matched at one junction end, which may reflect a read error. The same CDR3 can be traced to other DNA sequences in this sample. The chain uses TRBV27 and TRBJ1-3, with a tentative D call TRBD1 (6 bases). Germline-derived CDR1 and CDR2 are MNHEY and SMNVEV (reference sequence). The CDR3 spans 15 residues. As DNA, the CDR3 is TGTGCTAGCAGACGACAGGCGGGCTCTGGAAACACCATATATTTT. Protein: CASRRQAGSGNTIYF.

The CDR3 sequence: CSVEDPPPYEQYF. CDR3 bases: TGCAGCGTTGAAGATCCCCCACCTTACGAGCAGTACTTC. V and J are TRBV29-1 and TRBJ2-7; D unclear. CDR1 SQVTM and CDR2 ANQGSEA come from the germline V gene. V was trimmed by 0 bases and J by 4 bases, leaving 10 bases between them. The CDR3 spans 13 residues.

J is TRBJ2-2 and V is TRBV7-3; D ambiguous. The CDR3 is made up of 12 amino acids. The V gene's germline CDR1 is SGHTA and CDR2 FQGTGA. Trimming took off 6 bases at V and 4 bases at J, with 6 bases between the two ends. The CDR3 protein is CASRGGTGELFF. The CDR3 nucleotides are TGTGCCAGCAGGGGTGGCACCGGGGAGCTGTTTTTT.

This clone was seen a handful of times. The chain combines TRBV28 with TRBJ2-2, with TRBD2 identical over 8 bases. This CDR3 has 15 amino acids. Trimming took 7 bases from V and 7 from J; bases not matched to a gene: 11. The germline V gene encodes CDR1 MDHEN and CDR2 SYDVKM. Here the CDR3 reads CASNGGRSRGGELFF. The CDR3, as DNA: TGTGCCAGCAATGGCGGGAGGTCCCGAGGCGGGGAGCTGTTTTTT.

V gene TRBV7-9 combines with J gene TRBJ2-1; D is undetermined. Trimming removed 3 bases from V and 2 bases from J, with 8 bases in between. This CDR3 has 14 amino acids. The V gene's germline CDR1 is SEHNR and CDR2 FQNEAQ (reference sequence). This CDR3 is CASSLFGAYNEQFF. The CDR3 DNA sequence: TGTGCCAGCAGCTTGTTTGGAGCCTACAATGAGCAGTTCTTC.

This clone was picked up one time. V gene TRBV6-1 combines with J gene TRBJ1-2; D call uncertain. Trimming left V 3 bases short and J 0 bases short, with 8 bases between. The CDR3 is 14 residues long. Germline CDR1 reads MNHNS; CDR2 reads SASEGT. The CDR3 region has the DNA TGTGCCAGCAGTGATCGGGCCTCTAACTATGGCTACACCTTC. This translates into CASSDRASNYGYTF.

CDR3 nucleotides: TGTGCCAGCAGCCCTCCGGGACAGGGACCCTACGAGCAGTACTTC. Its translation is CASSPPGQGPYEQYF. The rearrangement joins TRBV11-1 to TRBJ2-7; 9 nucleotides agree with TRBD1. This CDR3 spans 15 amino acids. The J segment lost 2 bases and the V segment lost 5 bases, leaving 7 bases of the junction unmatched. Per the germline V gene, CDR1 is SGHAT and CDR2 is FQDESV (reference sequence).

The chain is built from TRBV5-1 and TRBJ2-7; 9 nucleotides agree with TRBD1. Germline values: CDR1 SGHRS, CDR2 YFSETQ. The V and J ends lost 4 bases and 4 bases, in that order; junction bases with no gene match: 6. The CDR3 has 14 amino acids. The CDR3 spells CASSPTGGAYEQYF. The CDR3, as DNA: TGCGCCAGCAGCCCAACAGGGGGCGCGTACGAGCAGTACTTC.

This chain joins TRBV18 and TRBJ1-5; a weak D match, TRBD1 (5 bases). The CDR3 sequence is 16 residues long. The germline V and J ends were trimmed by 1 base and 5 bases, with 15 bases remaining between them. From germline, CDR1 is KGHSH and CDR2 LQKENI. The CDR3 coding sequence is TGTGCCAGCTCACCACAATCGGGGGGTCAGGATCAGCCCCAGCATTTT. Translating gives CASSPQSGGQDQPQHF.

The J gene is TRBJ2-5, the V gene TRBV5-1; 15 bases fit TRBD2. Germline trimming cut 4 bases from V and 3 bases from J; bases unmatched to any gene: 7. The CDR3 spans 17 residues. Per the germline V gene, CDR1 is SGHRS and CDR2 is YFSETQ. CDR3 in amino acids: CASSRGTSGRWEETQYF. The CDR3 nucleotides are TGCGCCAGCAGCCGGGGGACTAGCGGGAGGTGGGAAGAGACCCAGTACTTC.

The chain is built from TRBV9 and TRBJ2-2, with TRBD2 as a possible D gene (6 bases). CDR1 and CDR2 from the germline V gene are SGDLS and YYNGEE. CDR3 length: 15 residues. V lost 1 base, J lost 6 bases, and 13 bases lay in between. The CDR3 is CASSVTPEGAGELFF. CDR3 DNA: TGTGCCAGCAGCGTAACCCCGGAGGGAGCCGGGGAGCTGTTTTTT.

Written as DNA, the CDR3 is TGTGCCAGCAGTGGCAAGCGGGAGGGCCGAGACATTCAGTACTTC. It codes for CASSGKREGRDIQYF. The chain employs TRBV25-1 and TRBJ2-4; TRBD2 matches 10 bases. CDR3 length: 15 amino acids. After removal of 4 bases from V and 8 bases from J, the junction contained 8 bases not matched to a gene. Germline lookup yields CDR1 MGHDK and CDR2 SYGVNS. Complete variable domain (other parts from reference TRBV25-1 and TRBJ2-4): EADIYQTPRYLVIGTGKKITLECSQTMGHDKMYWYQQDPGMELHLIHYSYGVNSTEKGDLSSESTVSRIRTEHFPLTLESARPSHTSQYLCASSGKREGRDIQYFGAGTRLSVL.

This clone has only a few counts. The chain employs TRBV6-1 and TRBJ1-1; D gene unclear. The CDR3 loop spans 12 amino acids. With 4 bases removed from V and 3 bases from J, the gap between germline ends came to 6 bases. Germline CDR1 is MNHNS and CDR2 is SASEGT. CDR3 DNA sequence: TGTGCCAGCAGTGTGGCGGACACTGAAGCTTTCTTT. The encoded protein is CASSVADTEAFF.

The CDR3 sequence is CASSPPGTSGSYEQYF. In nucleotides, the CDR3 is TGTGCCAGCAGCCCTCCCGGGACTAGCGGATCCTACGAGCAGTACTTC. This chain connects TRBV9 to TRBJ2-7, with 11 bases matching TRBD2. Trimming took 4 bases from V and 1 from J; bases not matched to a gene: 7. The V gene's germline CDR1 is SGDLS and CDR2 YYNGEE. The CDR3 runs to 16 residues.

The chain carries TRBV2 and TRBJ1-4, with D possibly TRBD1 on 6 matching bases. V was shortened by 6 bases and J by 6 bases, with 20 bases between the two germline ends. The CDR3 sequence is 16 residues long. The germline V gene has CDR1 SNHLY and CDR2 FYNNEI. Here the CDR3 DNA reads TGTGCCAGCAGCTCAACCTTGGGGGGGGCGTATGAAAAACTGTTTTTT. Its protein product is CASSSTLGGAYEKLFF.

The V gene is TRBV4-3, the J gene TRBJ2-2; 13 bases are a match to TRBD2. Germline V lookup: CDR1 LGHNA, CDR2 YSLEER. V was pared by 6 bases and J by 2 bases, with 18 bases of the junction left unmatched. CDR3 length equals 21 residues. The CDR3 bases are TGCGCCAGCAGTCAATCCGTTGGACTAGCGGGAGTTGACTATAACACCGGGGAGCTGTTTTTT. Residues: CASSQSVGLAGVDYNTGELFF.

The chain employs TRBV5-1 and TRBJ2-1; 11 nucleotides match TRBD2. Germline V gives CDR1 SGHRS, CDR2 YFSETQ. V gave up 4 bases and J gave up 3 bases; unmatched junction bases: 3. The CDR3 is 15 amino acids. DNA for the CDR3: TGCGCCAGCAGCATAACTAGCGGGAGCTACAATGAGCAGTTCTTC. Protein sequence: CASSITSGSYNEQFF.

V gene TRBV6-5 combines with J gene TRBJ1-1; D gene ambiguous. The germline gives CDR1 MNHEY, CDR2 SVGAGI. The length of the CDR3 is 16 residues. Between the trimmed V and J ends, which lost 2 bases and 1 base, there was a span of 14 bases. CDR3 sequence: CASSYNPATQNTEAFF. DNA of the CDR3: TGTGCCAGCAGTTACAATCCTGCCACTCAGAACACTGAAGCTTTCTTT.

The rearrangement links TRBV2 to TRBJ2-1; D is unresolved. Trimming removed 8 bases at V and 10 bases at J, with 9 bases between. CDR1 and CDR2 (germline): SNHLY, FYNNEI. This CDR3 region has 10 residues. The CDR3: CASGTVEQFF. In DNA form, the CDR3 reads TGTGCCAGCGGAACCGTAGAGCAGTTCTTC.